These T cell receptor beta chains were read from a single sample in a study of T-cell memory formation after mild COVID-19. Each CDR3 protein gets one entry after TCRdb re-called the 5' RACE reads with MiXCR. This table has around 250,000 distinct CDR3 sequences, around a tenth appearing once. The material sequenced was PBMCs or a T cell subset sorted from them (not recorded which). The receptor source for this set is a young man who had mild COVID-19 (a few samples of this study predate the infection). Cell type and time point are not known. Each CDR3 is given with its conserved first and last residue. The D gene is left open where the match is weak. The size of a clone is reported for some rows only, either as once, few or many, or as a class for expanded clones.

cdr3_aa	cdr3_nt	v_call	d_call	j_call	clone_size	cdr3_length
CASSNDRDYGYTF	TGTGCCAGCAGCAACGACAGGGACTATGGCTACACCTTC	TRBV7-9	TRBD1	TRBJ1-2	-	13
CASTPRGLAGTDTQYF	TGTGCCAGCACCCCGAGGGGACTAGCGGGCACAGATACGCAGTATTTT	TRBV7-2	TRBD2	TRBJ2-3	-	16
CASSLGQEADTQYF	TGCGCCAGCAGCTTGGGTCAGGAAGCAGATACGCAGTATTTT	TRBV5-1	-	TRBJ2-3	many	14
CASSLAGPGANVLTF	TGTGCCAGCAGCTTGGCGGGCCCTGGGGCCAACGTCCTGACTTTC	TRBV7-6	-	TRBJ2-6	few	15
CASSKTANTEAFF	TGTGCCAGCAGCAAGACAGCGAACACTGAAGCTTTCTTT	TRBV7-2	-	TRBJ1-1	few	13
CASGLPREQYF	TGTGCCAGCGGCCTCCCCCGGGAGCAGTATTTT	TRBV6-2/TRBV6-3	-	TRBJ2-3	-	11
CASSYRVSRSYEQYF	TGTGCCAGCAGTTACAGGGTGAGTCGTTCCTACGAGCAGTACTTC	TRBV7-8	-	TRBJ2-7	many	15
CASSPPVDGREKLFF	TGTGCCAGCAGCCCCCCCGTGGATGGGCGAGAAAAACTGTTTTTT	TRBV5-5	-	TRBJ1-4	few	15
CASTRQGLNYGYTF	TGTGCCAGCACTAGACAGGGTCTTAACTATGGCTACACCTTC	TRBV6-5	TRBD1	TRBJ1-2	-	14
CASSIRTGTDTQYF	TGTGCCAGTAGTATAAGGACTGGCACAGATACGCAGTATTTT	TRBV19	-	TRBJ2-3	-	14
CASTSAGPGQGAVGYTF	TGTGCCAGCACTTCCGCGGGTCCGGGACAGGGGGCTGTTGGCTACACCTTC	TRBV6-1	TRBD1	TRBJ1-2	many	17
CASSLRTDQPQHF	TGTGCCAGCAGCTTAAGGACGGATCAGCCCCAGCATTTT	TRBV7-2	-	TRBJ1-5	-	13
CASDQGGLGQPQHF	TGTGCCAGCGACCAAGGGGGTCTGGGGCAGCCCCAGCATTTT	TRBV6-2/TRBV6-3	-	TRBJ1-5	few	14
CASSPYRTGDGYTF	TGTGCCAGCAGCCCCTATAGGACAGGGGACGGCTACACCTTC	TRBV7-9	TRBD1	TRBJ1-2	-	14
CASSQELGGAGSGANVLTF	TGCGCCAGCAGCCAAGAATTAGGAGGGGCAGGCTCTGGGGCCAACGTCCTGACTTTC	TRBV4-3	-	TRBJ2-6	-	19
CASSQGTPGNTIYF	TGCGCCAGCAGTCAGGGAACTCCTGGAAACACCATATATTTT	TRBV5-1	-	TRBJ1-3	few	14
CASSLGRYEQYF	TGTGCCAGCAGTTTAGGCCGCTACGAGCAGTACTTC	TRBV12-3/TRBV12-4	-	TRBJ2-7	many	12
CASSTPGPQHF	TGTGCCAGTAGTACCCCGGGGCCCCAGCATTTT	TRBV19	-	TRBJ1-5	-	11
CASSPGGSNEKLFF	TGTGCCAGCTCACCCGGAGGGTCTAATGAAAAACTGTTTTTT	TRBV18	-	TRBJ1-4	few	14
CASSHSRTGITDTQYF	TGCGCCAGCAGCCACTCAAGGACAGGGATCACAGATACGCAGTATTTT	TRBV5-1	TRBD1	TRBJ2-3	many	16
CASSLQDSGNTIYF	TGCGCCAGCAGCCTTCAGGACTCTGGAAACACCATATATTTT	TRBV5-1	-	TRBJ1-3	-	14
CASSPRTGPSQGEAFF	TGTGCCAGCAGTCCCCGGACAGGGCCAAGTCAGGGTGAAGCTTTCTTT	TRBV6-2/TRBV6-3	TRBD1	TRBJ1-1	many	16
CASSPSGGTYNEQFF	TGTGCCAGCAGCCCTAGCGGGGGGACCTACAATGAGCAGTTCTTC	TRBV5-6	TRBD2	TRBJ2-1	few	15
CASSFPGRETQYF	TGCGCCAGCAGCTTCCCAGGTCGGGAGACCCAGTACTTC	TRBV5-1	-	TRBJ2-5	few	13
CASTSGPHNEKLYF	TGTGCCAGCACCTCGGGGCCTCATAATGAAAAACTGTATTTT	TRBV2	-	TRBJ1-4	-	14
CASSPRTANTEAFF	TGTGCCAGCAGCCCCCGGACAGCGAACACTGAAGCTTTCTTT	TRBV7-9	-	TRBJ1-1	-	14
CASSFGGTKNIQYF	TGTGCCAGCAGCTTCGGGGGGACCAAAAACATTCAGTACTTC	TRBV7-2	TRBD2	TRBJ2-4	-	14
CASSQGRGLGFYGYTF	TGTGCCAGCAGCCAAGGCAGGGGCTTGGGATTCTATGGCTACACCTTC	TRBV6-5	-	TRBJ1-2	-	16
CASSLEWEDGYTF	TGCGCCAGCAGCTTGGAATGGGAGGATGGCTACACCTTC	TRBV5-1	-	TRBJ1-2	-	13
CASSPLAGLGDTQYF	TGTGCCAGCAGCCCCCTGGCCGGACTTGGAGATACGCAGTATTTT	TRBV9	-	TRBJ2-3	-	15
CASSWSGTTSSGELFF	TGTGCCAGCAGCTGGTCCGGGACTACTTCGTCCGGGGAGCTGTTTTTT	TRBV7-2	TRBD2	TRBJ2-2	-	16
CASSLRYEAFF	TGTGCCAGCAGCTTACGTTATGAAGCTTTCTTT	TRBV7-9	-	TRBJ1-1	-	11
CSARDSRGSYEQYF	TGCAGTGCTAGAGATAGTAGGGGCTCCTACGAGCAGTACTTC	TRBV20-1	-	TRBJ2-7	few	14
CASGPQQGHGELFF	TGTGCCAGCGGCCCCCAACAGGGACACGGGGAGCTGTTTTTT	TRBV7-3	-	TRBJ2-2	few	14
CASSSTTSGGKTQYF	TGTGCCAGCAGCTCAACCACTAGCGGGGGGAAGACCCAGTACTTC	TRBV7-2	TRBD2	TRBJ2-5	-	15
CASSRRDGLMNTEAFF	TGCGCCAGCAGTCGAAGGGACGGACTCATGAACACTGAAGCTTTCTTT	TRBV4-3	-	TRBJ1-1	many	16
CASSQATGQETQYF	TGCGCCAGCAGCCAAGCGACAGGGCAAGAGACCCAGTACTTC	TRBV4-1	TRBD1	TRBJ2-5	many	14
CASSLSGTGFDGYTF	TGTGCCAGCTCATTATCCGGGACAGGGTTTGATGGCTACACCTTC	TRBV18	TRBD1	TRBJ1-2	few	15
CSASVQGDGYTF	TGCAGTGCTAGTGTACAGGGGGATGGCTACACCTTC	TRBV20-1	TRBD1	TRBJ1-2	-	12
CASSLTYDLPGTDTQYF	TGTGCCAGCAGCTTAACTTACGACCTGCCGGGCACAGATACGCAGTATTTT	TRBV7-9	-	TRBJ2-3	-	17
CSARDLQGEGFGEKLFF	TGCAGTGCTAGAGACCTACAGGGGGAAGGGTTCGGTGAAAAACTGTTTTTT	TRBV20-1	TRBD1	TRBJ1-4	few	17
CASSLTGAGAEAFF	TGTGCCAGCAGCTTGACAGGGGCGGGGGCTGAAGCTTTCTTT	TRBV7-9	TRBD1	TRBJ1-1	many	14
CASSFRTGRHIQYF	TGTGCCAGCAGTTTTAGGACAGGGAGGCACATTCAGTACTTC	TRBV28	TRBD1	TRBJ2-4	-	14
CASSSGKEMNTEAFF	TGTGCCAGCAGTTCAGGGAAGGAGATGAACACTGAAGCTTTCTTT	TRBV6-6	-	TRBJ1-1	few	15
CASRLSKGAHEQFF	TGTGCCAGCAGATTAAGTAAGGGGGCACATGAGCAGTTCTTC	TRBV27	TRBD1	TRBJ2-1	few	14
CASSLGGSSGQETQYF	TGCGCCAGCAGCTTGGGAGGTAGTAGCGGACAAGAGACCCAGTACTTC	TRBV5-1	-	TRBJ2-5	-	16
CASSLAPVGWGGETQYF	TGTGCCAGCAGTTTAGCCCCGGTGGGCTGGGGGGGAGAGACCCAGTACTTC	TRBV27	TRBD2	TRBJ2-5	many	17
CSVEKGVLESYNEQFF	TGCAGCGTTGAGAAGGGGGTCTTGGAGTCCTACAATGAGCAGTTCTTC	TRBV29-1	-	TRBJ2-1	-	16
CASSQRRTGIDSPLHF	TGTGCCAGCAGCCAAAGGAGGACAGGGATCGATTCACCCCTCCACTTT	TRBV3-1	TRBD1	TRBJ1-6	-	16
CASSPTAADEQYF	TGTGCCAGCTCACCAACCGCTGCGGACGAGCAGTACTTC	TRBV18	-	TRBJ2-7	-	13
CASSQDSVLYGYTF	TGTGCCAGCAGTCAGGACAGTGTACTCTATGGCTACACCTTC	TRBV6-5	-	TRBJ1-2	-	14
CASSWGPEVTGELFF	TGTGCCAGCAGCTGGGGGCCGGAGGTCACCGGGGAGCTGTTTTTT	TRBV5-4	-	TRBJ2-2	-	15